Following are 27 T cell receptor beta chains from one sample sequenced in a study of cytomegalovirus exposure and HLA in healthy donors. The PCR employed 60 Vbeta primers together with 13 Jbeta primers. Some clones are missing from TCRdb's copy, which holds only in-frame ones; the method was immunoSEQ multiplex PCR. Its clone listing holds tens of thousands of clones. Sequencing input: PBMCs. These receptors all come from a young woman in good health and CMV-seronegative.

The rearrangement uses TRBV28 and TRBJ1-5; a weak D match, TRBD1 (5 bases). This CDR3 spans 12 amino acids. The germline CDR1 and CDR2 sequences are MDHEN and SYDVKM. V was shortened by 7 bases and J by 4 bases, with 8 bases between the two germline ends. The CDR3 is CASKAGNQPQHF. CDR3 DNA: TGTGCCAGCAAGGCAGGGAATCAGCCCCAGCATTTT.

The chain joins TRBV2 to TRBJ2-1; TRBD2 might be the D (6 bases). Trimming left V 6 bases short and J 6 bases short, with 15 bases between. The V gene's germline CDR1 is SNHLY and CDR2 FYNNEI. This CDR3 has 14 amino acids. CDR3 loop: CASRPGNSGNEQFF. Here the CDR3 DNA reads TGTGCCAGCAGGCCTGGGAATAGCGGCAATGAGCAGTTCTTC.

This chain's CDR3 is CASSPWGTGDEQYF. CDR3 coding DNA: TGTGCCAGCAGCCCCTGGGGGACAGGGGACGAGCAGTACTTC. V and J are TRBV5-4 and TRBJ2-7; 10 bases fit TRBD1. V trimming: 4 bases; J trimming: 5 bases; junction bases outside the gene matches: 6. The CDR3 loop spans 14 amino acids. CDR1 is SGHNT and CDR2 is YYREEE in the germline V gene (reference sequence).

The chain joins TRBV4-1 to TRBJ2-3, with 9 bases fitting TRBD2. The CDR3 loop spans 15 amino acids. The ends lost 2 bases at V and 5 bases at J; junction bases unmatched: 5. Germline V gene sequence: CDR1 MGHRA, CDR2 YSYEKL. The CDR3 sequence: CASSQRGLAVDTQYF. The DNA for the CDR3 is TGCGCCAGCAGCCAAAGGGGACTAGCAGTAGATACGCAGTATTTT.

V gene TRBV12-5 combines with J gene TRBJ1-1; D uncertain. This CDR3 has 16 residues. V was clipped by 0 bases and J by 3 bases, with 14 bases between them. CDR1 is LGHNT, CDR2 FRNRAP, per germline. The CDR3, as DNA: TGTGCTAGTGGTTTGGTACTCGGCAGGCGGGACACTGAAGCTTTCTTT. Translation gives CASGLVLGRRDTEAFF.

The chain employs TRBV29-1 and TRBJ1-1; D uncertain. Trimming took off 3 bases at V and 1 base at J, with 12 bases between the two ends. The CDR3 has 14 residues. The germline V gene has CDR1 SQVTM and CDR2 ANQGSEA. The CDR3, as DNA: TGCAGCGTTGATTACCGGGTACGGAACACTGAAGCTTTCTTT. Its protein is CSVDYRVRNTEAFF.

The chain recombines TRBV18 with TRBJ1-6, with D unclear. The CDR3 has 12 amino acids. Germline V lookup: CDR1 KGHSH, CDR2 LQKENI. V dropped 8 bases and J dropped 8 bases, with 10 bases sitting between them. The CDR3 sequence is CASHAGDSPLHF. The CDR3 nucleotides read TGTGCCAGCCACGCGGGCGATTCACCCCTCCACTTT.

The CDR3 is CASSVGNSLDEQFF. CDR3 nucleotide sequence: TGTGCCAGCAGCGTAGGTAATAGCCTTGATGAGCAGTTCTTC. The rearrangement uses TRBV9 and TRBJ2-1; D not certain. The CDR3 extends over 14 amino acids. Germline CDR1 SGDLS, CDR2 YYNGEE. V dropped 0 bases and J dropped 8 bases, with 12 bases sitting between them.

The chain is built from TRBV2 and TRBJ2-2; maybe TRBD1 (7 bases). The V and J ends lost 6 bases and 6 bases respectively, with 14 bases between them. The germline V gene has CDR1 SNHLY and CDR2 FYNNEI. The CDR3 runs 14 residues. CDR3 region: CASRQGGLAGELFF. The CDR3 bases are TGTGCCAGCAGGCAGGGGGGCTTGGCCGGGGAGCTGTTTTTT.

The chain recombines TRBV6-5 with TRBJ2-7; D might be TRBD2 (6 bases). Trimming pared 5 bases from V and 2 bases from J, leaving 16 bases between. This CDR3 has 15 residues. The germline CDR1 and CDR2 sequences are MNHEY and SVGAGI. CDR3 coding DNA: TGTGCCAGCAGTAATCGGGGGACCCGCCCCTACGAGCAGTACTTC. Amino acid sequence: CASSNRGTRPYEQYF.

The chain uses TRBV10-3 and TRBJ1-2, with 10 bases that match TRBD1. Germline CDR1 is ENHRY and CDR2 is SYGVKD. Trimming at V came to 2 bases and at J to 8 bases, leaving 5 bases not matched to a gene. The length of the CDR3 is 14 residues. CDR3 amino acids: CAISEVGTGEGYTF. Written as DNA, the CDR3 is TGTGCCATCAGTGAGGTCGGGACAGGGGAAGGCTACACCTTC.

V usage is TRBV25-1 and J usage is TRBJ2-5; 10 positions agree with TRBD2. With V trimmed by 4 bases and J by 3 bases, 11 bases remained unmatched. Looked up from germline, CDR1 is MGHDK and CDR2 is SYGVNS. This CDR3 contains 17 residues. CDR3 region: CASSGIGLAVVEETQYF. As DNA, the CDR3 is TGTGCCAGCAGTGGTATCGGACTAGCGGTGGTCGAAGAGACCCAGTACTTC.

The V call is TRBV9, the J call TRBJ2-1, with 12 positions matching TRBD2. V shed 6 bases and J 8 bases; nucleotides not matched to a gene: 6. This CDR3 has 14 amino acids. The germline gives CDR1 SGDLS, CDR2 YYNGEE. CDR3 in DNA: TGTGCCAGCACCCTAGCGGGGGGGTTCGATGAGCAGTTCTTC. Translating it yields CASTLAGGFDEQFF. Full variable domain (missing parts from reference TRBV9 and TRBJ2-1): DSGVTQTPKHLITATGQRVTLRCSPRSGDLSVYWYQQSLDQGLQFLIQYYNGEERAKGNILERFSAQQFPDLHSELNLSSLELGDSALYFCASTLAGGFDEQFFGPGTRLTVL.

The chain joins TRBV27 to TRBJ1-2; 10 nucleotides agree with TRBD1. V was clipped by 5 bases and J by 6 bases; unmatched bases: 6. The CDR3 has 14 amino acids. CDR1 is MNHEY and CDR2 is SMNVEV in the germline V gene (reference sequence). This CDR3 reads CASSPGTGVHGYTF. The CDR3 nucleotides are TGTGCCAGCAGTCCCGGGACAGGGGTACATGGCTACACCTTC.

The chain uses TRBV29-1 and TRBJ2-7; 7 nucleotides agree with TRBD1. V lost 4 bases and J lost 2; bases outside the gene matches: 5. Germline-derived CDR1 and CDR2 are SQVTM and ANQGSEA. CDR3 length equals 13 residues. The CDR3 sequence is CSVGGQSTYEQYF. The CDR3, as DNA: TGCAGCGTTGGGGGACAGTCCACCTACGAGCAGTACTTC.

This rearrangement joins TRBV19 to TRBJ1-1; no definite D call. This CDR3 spans 14 amino acids. V dropped 10 bases and J dropped 0 bases, with 15 bases sitting between them. Germline lookup yields CDR1 LNHDA and CDR2 SQIVND (reference sequence). CDR3 DNA sequence: TGTGCCACCGCCTTGCGGGCTATGAACACTGAAGCTTTCTTT. Its protein product is CATALRAMNTEAFF.

This chain uses TRBV11-3 with TRBJ2-7; D is possibly TRBD2 (5 bases). Germline CDR1 reads SGHNT; CDR2 reads YENEEA. V was pared by 2 bases and J by 6 bases, with 5 bases between. The CDR3 is 11 amino acids. CDR3 in amino acids: CASSLRGEQYF. DNA of the CDR3: TGTGCCAGCAGCTTACGGGGCGAGCAGTACTTC.

The chain joins TRBV28 to TRBJ2-1; 11 nucleotides align to TRBD2. The ends lost 5 bases at V and 7 bases at J; junction bases unmatched: 10. The germline V gene encodes CDR1 MDHEN and CDR2 SYDVKM. The CDR3 extends over 16 amino acids. The CDR3 nucleotides are TGTGCCAGCAGTCTCACTAGCGGGGGTTCTTCAAATGAGCAGTTCTTC. Translating gives CASSLTSGGSSNEQFF.

V usage is TRBV11-2 and J usage is TRBJ2-5; 10 bases are shared with TRBD2. V trimming: 5 bases; J trimming: 5 bases; junction bases outside the gene matches: 11. The CDR3 has 16 amino acids. Germline lookup yields CDR1 SGHAT and CDR2 FQNNGV. Here the CDR3 DNA reads TGTGCCAGCAGCCCCCCACCAGCGGGGGGGCGGGAGACCCAGTACTTC. Amino acid sequence: CASSPPPAGGRETQYF.

This chain connects TRBV4-1 to TRBJ2-5; 11 bases are shared with TRBD2. The CDR3 has 15 amino acids. V was pared by 1 base and J by 3 bases, with 1 base of the junction left unmatched. Germline V CDR1 and CDR2: MGHRA, YSYEKL. CDR3 residues: CASSQAGLAEETQYF. As DNA, the CDR3 is TGCGCCAGCAGCCAAGCGGGACTAGCGGAAGAGACCCAGTACTTC.

The chain recombines TRBV6-1 with TRBJ2-1; 7 positions match TRBD1. The CDR3 has 16 residues. The J segment lost 2 bases and the V segment lost 3 bases, leaving 7 bases of the junction unmatched. From germline, CDR1 is MNHNS and CDR2 SASEGT. The CDR3 loop is CASSDGPGTAYNEQFF. The CDR3 nucleotides are TGTGCCAGCAGTGATGGTCCCGGGACAGCCTACAATGAGCAGTTCTTC.

J is TRBJ2-1 and V is TRBV4-1, with TRBD2 matching over 11 bases. Germline CDR1 reads MGHRA; CDR2 reads YSYEKL. This CDR3 spans 17 amino acids. V lost 4 bases to trimming and J lost 4 bases; unmatched junction nucleotides: 9. CDR3: CASSPSSTSGGYNEQFF. CDR3 coding DNA: TGCGCCAGCAGCCCCTCATCAACTAGCGGGGGTTACAATGAGCAGTTCTTC.

The chain employs TRBV12-5 and TRBJ1-2; 8 bases map to TRBD1. The CDR3 consists of 15 residues. Per the germline V gene, CDR1 is LGHNT and CDR2 is FRNRAP. Trimming took 3 bases from V and 2 from J; bases not matched to a gene: 5. For the CDR3, the DNA is TGTGCTAGTGGTTTAAGGACAGGGCTCAACTATGGCTACACCTTC. As protein: CASGLRTGLNYGYTF.

This chain joins TRBV6-1 and TRBJ2-7; D is undetermined. Germline CDR1 and CDR2: MNHNS and SASEGT. Trimming cost V 3 bases and J 1 base, with 10 bases left between them. The CDR3 runs to 14 residues. Here the CDR3 DNA reads TGTGCCAGCAGTGATGAGGAGAAATCCTACGAGCAGTACTTC. Protein: CASSDEEKSYEQYF.

The V call is TRBV11-3, the J call TRBJ2-2, with D tentatively TRBD2 (5 bases). Trimming shortened V by 5 bases and J by 7 bases, and 17 bases separated the two germline ends. Germline V CDR1 and CDR2: SGHNT, YENEEA. This CDR3 comprises 15 residues. The DNA of the CDR3 is TGTGCCAGCAGCCCCAGGACTGGGCCCAACGGGGAGCTGTTTTTT. This codes for CASSPRTGPNGELFF.

A remark on this clone: Sequence at one end of the junction differs from germline and may be a read error. CDR3 region: CSAREEVGQSF. DNA of the CDR3: TGCAGTGCTAGAGAAGAAGTGGGGCAAAGCTTT. The rearrangement uses TRBV20-1 and TRBJ1-1; weak D call: TRBD1 (5 bases). CDR1 is DFQATT, CDR2 SNEGSKA, per germline (reference sequence). The CDR3 has 11 amino acids.

This chain links TRBV12-5 with TRBJ1-2; the D is unclear. V was trimmed by 7 bases and J by 7 bases, leaving 19 bases between them. Germline lookup yields CDR1 LGHNT and CDR2 FRNRAP. The CDR3 is made up of 14 amino acids. DNA for the CDR3: TGTGCTAGTGCCCTTGCCCGGGTCACGGCTGGCTACACCTTC. It is translated as CASALARVTAGYTF.